The rows below give T cell receptor beta chains drawn from one sample of a study of post-analysis software for immune sequencing data. MiXCR, applied by TCRdb to the PCR reads, yields one record per CDR3 protein. The table lists fewer than 850,000 distinct CDR3 sequences, roughly 29% of them singletons. The sample consisted of blood. The receptors come from a girl between 5 and 17 years old with multiple sclerosis. Each CDR3 is given with its conserved first and last residue. Each record gives: D gene, clone size, J gene, V gene, CDR3 protein, CDR3 DNA. A D gene is named only where the DNA matches it firmly. Clone size appears in some rows only: once, few, many, or a class for an expanded clone.

. | many | TRBJ1-2 | TRBV5-1 | CASSGTGTNYGYTF | TGCGCCAGCAGCGGCACCGGGACAAATTATGGCTACACCTTC
TRBD2 | . | TRBJ2-7 | TRBV2 | CASSERLAGAGSEQYF | TGTGCCAGCAGTGAAAGGCTAGCGGGGGCTGGGAGCGAGCAGTACTTC
TRBD2 | . | TRBJ2-4 | TRBV7-2 | CASSKGGTAKNIQYF | TGTGCCAGCAGCAAGGGAGGGACAGCCAAAAACATTCAGTACTTC
. | few | TRBJ2-7 | TRBV20-1 | CSAGDFGEQYF | TGCAGTGCTGGGGATTTCGGCGAGCAGTACTTC
TRBD1 | . | TRBJ1-1 | TRBV25-1 | CASSGAQGAKTEAFF | TGTGCCAGCAGTGGGGCACAGGGGGCAAAGACTGAAGCTTTCTTT
TRBD1 | . | TRBJ2-2 | TRBV29-1 | CSAGQGNTGELFF | TGCAGCGCTGGACAGGGAAACACCGGGGAGCTGTTTTTT
. | few | TRBJ2-7 | TRBV27 | CASRRDINNEQYF | TGTGCCAGCAGGCGGGACATTAACAACGAGCAGTACTTC
. | . | TRBJ2-5 | TRBV20-1 | CSARAGLSQETQYF | TGCAGTGCCAGGGCAGGGCTGAGCCAAGAGACCCAGTACTTC
. | few | TRBJ2-7 | TRBV20-1 | CSARDPNEQYF | TGCAGTGCGCGGGATCCCAACGAGCAGTACTTC
. | . | TRBJ1-2 | TRBV7-2 | CASSPTATYGYTF | TGTGCCAGCAGCCCTACAGCCACTTATGGCTACACCTTC
. | . | TRBJ2-3 | TRBV6-4 | CASSDSRAPGDTQYF | TGTGCCAGCAGTGACTCTCGGGCCCCCGGAGATACGCAGTATTTT
. | many | TRBJ2-7 | TRBV4-3 | CASSQDRTRQEQYF | TGCGCCAGCAGCCAAGATCGCACCAGGCAAGAGCAGTACTTC
. | . | TRBJ1-2 | TRBV5-4 | CASAPGTTSNYGYTF | TGTGCCAGCGCCCCCGGGACAACTTCTAACTATGGCTACACCTTC
. | few | TRBJ1-1 | TRBV12-3/TRBV12-4 | CASPGGPGSEAFF | TGTGCCAGCCCTGGAGGCCCGGGGTCTGAAGCTTTCTTT
. | . | TRBJ2-2 | TRBV7-2 | CASSSASGPSTGELFF | TGTGCCAGCAGCTCTGCCTCAGGGCCGAGCACCGGGGAGCTGTTTTTT
TRBD1 | . | TRBJ2-5 | TRBV12-3/TRBV12-4 | CASSLRQGGYNEQYF | TGTGCCAGCAGCTTACGACAGGGGGGCTACAATGAGCAGTACTTC
. | few | TRBJ1-2 | TRBV20-1 | CSARDESTAYNYGYTF | TGCAGTGCTAGAGATGAGAGTACAGCCTATAACTATGGCTACACCTTC
. | . | TRBJ1-4 | TRBV25-1 | CASSPSEELFF | TGTGCCAGCAGTCCCTCCGAGGAACTGTTTTTT
TRBD1 | . | TRBJ1-6 | TRBV10-3 | CAISESGKDRANSPLHF | TGTGCCATCAGTGAGTCGGGGAAGGACAGGGCGAATTCACCCCTCCACTTT
. | . | TRBJ2-1 | TRBV5-6 | CASSAPPGLRVNEQFF | TGTGCCAGCAGCGCGCCCCCCGGACTAAGAGTCAATGAGCAGTTCTTC
. | many | TRBJ2-3 | TRBV7-9 | CASSLDSTDTQYF | TGTGCCAGCAGCTTAGACAGCACAGATACGCAGTATTTT
TRBD1 | few | TRBJ2-5 | TRBV5-1 | CASSKNRGVQETQYF | TGCGCCAGCAGCAAAAACAGGGGAGTCCAAGAGACCCAGTACTTC
TRBD2 | . | TRBJ2-3 | TRBV7-8 | CASSLGVAGTSTDTQYF | TGTGCCAGCAGCTTAGGGGTAGCGGGGACTAGCACAGATACGCAGTATTTT
TRBD2 | many | TRBJ2-1 | TRBV10-3 | CAISESDAGVSSYNEQFF | TGTGCCATCAGTGAGTCGGATGCGGGGGTGAGCTCCTACAATGAGCAGTTCTTC
. | . | TRBJ2-1 | TRBV12-5 | CASGASYNEQFF | TGTGCTAGTGGTGCATCCTACAATGAGCAGTTCTTC
TRBD2 | few | TRBJ2-3 | TRBV7-2 | CASSPRTSPDTQYF | TGTGCCAGCAGCCCCCGGACTAGCCCAGATACGCAGTATTTT
TRBD1 | . | TRBJ1-1 | TRBV13 | CASSVGQGAFTEAFF | TGTGCCAGCAGCGTGGGACAGGGGGCGTTCACTGAAGCTTTCTTT
. | few | TRBJ2-3 | TRBV4-3 | CASSHLPTSTDTQYF | TGCGCCAGCAGCCACCTACCGACTAGCACAGATACGCAGTATTTT
. | . | TRBJ2-5 | TRBV25-1 | CASSEAPGQVYQETQYF | TGTGCCAGCAGTGAAGCTCCGGGGCAGGTATACCAAGAGACCCAGTACTTC
TRBD1 | few | TRBJ2-4 | TRBV27 | CASSRLQDRSINIQYF | TGTGCCAGCAGTCGCCTCCAGGACAGGTCTATAAACATTCAGTACTTC
TRBD1 | . | TRBJ1-6 | TRBV27 | CASSPRTGDNSPLHF | TGTGCCAGCAGTCCCCGGACAGGGGATAATTCACCCCTCCACTTT
. | . | TRBJ2-7 | TRBV6-5 | CASSQTGSSYEQYF | TGTGCCAGCAGCCAGACTGGAAGCTCCTACGAGCAGTACTTC
. | few | TRBJ2-1 | TRBV7-8 | CASSPRERSNNEQFF | TGTGCCAGCAGCCCTCGGGAGCGGAGTAACAATGAGCAGTTCTTC
. | . | TRBJ2-1 | TRBV20-1 | CSARDLGTYNEQFF | TGCAGTGCTAGAGATCTGGGGACGTACAATGAGCAGTTCTTC
. | once | TRBJ2-3 | TRBV7-9 | CASSDTCRTGSSTDTQYF | TGCGCCAGCAGCGATACCTGTCGAACAGGCTCTAGCACAGATACGCAGTATTTT
. | . | TRBJ2-1 | TRBV2 | CASAQYNEQFF | TGTGCCAGCGCCCAATATAATGAGCAGTTCTTC
TRBD2 | . | TRBJ2-7 | TRBV10-3 | CAISDDSGRAYEQYF | TGTGCCATCAGTGACGATAGCGGGAGGGCCTACGAGCAGTACTTC
. | . | TRBJ2-3 | TRBV9 | CASSVRRDSADTQYF | TGTGCCAGCAGCGTAAGGCGGGACAGCGCAGATACGCAGTATTTT
TRBD2 | . | TRBJ2-3 | TRBV20-1 | CSFRGGATQYF | TGCAGTTTCCGCGGGGGGGCTACGCAGTATTTT
TRBD1 | few | TRBJ2-3 | TRBV7-9 | CASSLFGTGGAGTQYF | TGTGCCAGCAGCTTATTTGGGACAGGGGGCGCGGGTACGCAGTATTTT
. | . | TRBJ2-3 | TRBV28 | CASKFGGRGDTQYF | TGTGCCTCCAAGTTTGGGGGGCGGGGAGATACGCAGTATTTT
. | . | TRBJ2-1 | TRBV27 | CASSLVGRVQFF | TGTGCCAGCAGTTTAGTGGGCAGGGTCCAGTTCTTC
. | few | TRBJ1-4 | TRBV7-2 | CASSRDGALNEKLFF | TGTGCCAGCAGTCGGGACGGGGCACTCAATGAAAAACTGTTTTTT
. | few | TRBJ1-5 | TRBV4-1 | CASRGPASNQPQHF | TGCGCCAGCCGAGGACCTGCTAGCAATCAGCCCCAGCATTTT
TRBD2 | few | TRBJ2-6 | TRBV4-2 | CASSQDRSLAGISGANVLTF | TGTGCCAGCAGCCAAGATCGAAGCCTAGCGGGGATTTCTGGGGCCAACGTCCTGACTTTC
. | . | TRBJ2-7 | TRBV15 | CATSRPGWDEQYF | TGTGCCACCAGCCGACCGGGATGGGACGAGCAGTACTTC
. | many | TRBJ2-1 | TRBV5-8 | CASSLVPEQFF | TGTGCCAGCAGCTTGGTGCCTGAGCAGTTCTTC
. | . | TRBJ2-4 | TRBV6-5 | CAGSYSTQEEQYF | TGTGCCGGCAGTTACTCGACCCAGGAGGAGCAGTACTTC
TRBD2 | . | TRBJ2-5 | TRBV9 | CASSVARWLAGGETQYF | TGTGCCAGCAGCGTAGCTCGGTGGCTAGCGGGAGGCGAGACCCAGTACTTC
. | few | TRBJ2-3 | TRBV28 | CASLGPQADTQYF | TGTGCCAGCCTCGGCCCCCAAGCAGATACGCAGTATTTT
. | . | TRBJ2-3 | TRBV5-1 | CATSTGPAVKDTQYF | TGCGCCACTTCAACGGGGCCCGCGGTTAAAGATACGCAGTATTTT